These T cell receptor beta chains were read from a single sample in a study of blood T cell repertoires in COVID-19. The table came from immunoSEQ multiplex PCR; TCRdb's copy has only in-frame clones and leaves some out. Found here are under 500,000 clones, 75% to 90% of them singletons; the top ten hold 4% to 5.5%. Sequenced: peripheral blood. The receptors stem from a woman between 25 and 40 years old with acute or convalescent COVID-19. Both conserved end residues are part of each CDR3. A D gene is named only where the DNA matches it firmly. Not every row has a clone size; where given, it reads once, few, many or a size class.

CDR3aa: CASSVRLAGGYNEQFF
CDR3nt: TGTGCCAGCAGCGTCCGACTAGCGGGGGGCTACAATGAGCAGTTCTTC
abundance: NA
d_gene: TRBD2
j_gene: TRBJ2-1
v_gene: TRBV9

CDR3aa: CASSFAGTGGTDTQYF
CDR3nt: TGTGCCAGCAGTTTTGCCGGGACAGGGGGCACAGATACGCAGTATTTT
abundance: NA
d_gene: TRBD1
j_gene: TRBJ2-3
v_gene: TRBV28

CDR3aa: CASNQQGTSNQPQHF
CDR3nt: TGTGCCAGCAATCAACAGGGGACGAGCAATCAGCCCCAGCATTTT
abundance: few
d_gene: TRBD1
j_gene: TRBJ1-5
v_gene: TRBV7-2

CDR3aa: CASSPRNTEAFF
CDR3nt: TGTGCCAGCAGCCCGAGGAACACTGAAGCTTTCTTT
abundance: NA
d_gene: NA
j_gene: TRBJ1-1
v_gene: TRBV6-5

CDR3aa: CASSPAKRGVEFF
CDR3nt: TGTGCCAGCAGCCCCGCGAAGCGGGGGGTTGAGTTCTTC
abundance: NA
d_gene: TRBD2
j_gene: TRBJ2-1
v_gene: TRBV12-3/TRBV12-4

CDR3aa: CASSLEWREETQYF
CDR3nt: TGTGCCAGCAGCTTAGAGTGGCGGGAAGAGACCCAGTACTTC
abundance: NA
d_gene: NA
j_gene: TRBJ2-5
v_gene: TRBV7-8

CDR3aa: CASSKEGLYNEQFF
CDR3nt: TGTGCCAGCTCGAAAGAGGGCCTCTACAATGAGCAGTTCTTC
abundance: NA
d_gene: NA
j_gene: TRBJ2-1
v_gene: TRBV18

CDR3aa: CASSPGLAGDTQYF
CDR3nt: TGTGCCAGCAGCCCCGGACTAGCGGGGGATACGCAGTATTTT
abundance: NA
d_gene: TRBD2
j_gene: TRBJ2-3
v_gene: TRBV7-3

CDR3aa: CASSLMIWGPNYEQYF
CDR3nt: TGTGCCAGCAGCTTAATGATATGGGGGCCTAACTACGAGCAGTACTTC
abundance: NA
d_gene: NA
j_gene: TRBJ2-7
v_gene: TRBV11-2

CDR3aa: CASSLVLGNEQFF
CDR3nt: TGTGCCAGCAGCTTAGTACTCGGGAATGAGCAGTTCTTC
abundance: once
d_gene: NA
j_gene: TRBJ2-1
v_gene: TRBV5-5

CDR3aa: CASSQAGYAGNTIYF
CDR3nt: TGTGCCAGCAGCCAAGCAGGCTATGCCGGAAACACCATATATTTT
abundance: NA
d_gene: NA
j_gene: TRBJ1-3
v_gene: TRBV3-1/TRBV3-2

CDR3aa: CASSYDSHEQFF
CDR3nt: TGTGCCAGCAGCTACGACAGCCATGAGCAGTTCTTC
abundance: NA
d_gene: NA
j_gene: TRBJ2-1
v_gene: TRBV7-9

CDR3aa: CASSRSGDGGYEQYF
CDR3nt: TGTGCCAGCAGCAGGAGCGGGGATGGTGGTTACGAGCAGTACTTC
abundance: NA
d_gene: TRBD2
j_gene: TRBJ2-7
v_gene: TRBV13

CDR3aa: CASSSRTGSTDTQYF
CDR3nt: TGTGCCAGCAGCTCCAGGACAGGTAGCACAGATACGCAGTATTTT
abundance: NA
d_gene: TRBD1
j_gene: TRBJ2-3
v_gene: TRBV7-3

CDR3aa: CASSPHTGLNTDTQYF
CDR3nt: TGTGCCAGTAGTCCACACACGGGACTCAACACAGATACGCAGTATTTT
abundance: NA
d_gene: NA
j_gene: TRBJ2-3
v_gene: TRBV19

CDR3aa: CASSPGARTEAFF
CDR3nt: TGTGCCAGCAGCCCAGGGGCGCGGACTGAAGCTTTCTTT
abundance: NA
d_gene: NA
j_gene: TRBJ1-1
v_gene: TRBV12-3/TRBV12-4

CDR3aa: CASSAAGQRTDTQYF
CDR3nt: TGTGCCAGCAGCGCCGCTGGGCAGCGCACAGATACGCAGTATTTT
abundance: NA
d_gene: NA
j_gene: TRBJ2-3
v_gene: TRBV9

CDR3aa: CASSLVGGPPEAFF
CDR3nt: TGTGCCAGCAGCTTGGTGGGAGGTCCCCCTGAAGCTTTCTTT
abundance: NA
d_gene: NA
j_gene: TRBJ1-1
v_gene: TRBV5-5

CDR3aa: CASSLRSTSHSTDTQYF
CDR3nt: TGTGCCAGCAGCCTCCGGTCGACTAGCCACAGCACAGATACGCAGTATTTT
abundance: NA
d_gene: TRBD2
j_gene: TRBJ2-3
v_gene: TRBV5-4

CDR3aa: CASSVSSGGGDTQYF
CDR3nt: TGTGCCAGCAGCGTATCTAGCGGGGGTGGAGATACGCAGTATTTT
abundance: NA
d_gene: TRBD2
j_gene: TRBJ2-3
v_gene: TRBV9

CDR3aa: CASRGQVLWETQYF
CDR3nt: TGTGCCAGCAGGGGACAGGTATTATGGGAGACCCAGTACTTC
abundance: NA
d_gene: TRBD1
j_gene: TRBJ2-5
v_gene: TRBV2

CDR3aa: CASSEGVGVGYGYTF
CDR3nt: TGTGCCAGCAGTGAAGGGGTCGGGGTCGGCTATGGCTACACCTTC
abundance: NA
d_gene: NA
j_gene: TRBJ1-2
v_gene: TRBV2

CDR3aa: CASSSTAGYEQYF
CDR3nt: TGTGCCAGCAGCTCCACAGCGGGGTACGAGCAGTACTTC
abundance: few
d_gene: TRBD2
j_gene: TRBJ2-7
v_gene: TRBV7-2

CDR3aa: CASSLDRYTDTQYF
CDR3nt: TGCGCCAGCAGCCTTGACAGGTACACAGATACGCAGTATTTT
abundance: NA
d_gene: NA
j_gene: TRBJ2-3
v_gene: TRBV5-1

CDR3aa: CASSDSGPSPLHF
CDR3nt: TGTGCCAGCAGTGATTCAGGTCCTTCACCCCTCCACTTT
abundance: NA
d_gene: NA
j_gene: TRBJ1-6
v_gene: TRBV2

CDR3aa: CASRSDRQKGYSEQFF
CDR3nt: TGCGCCAGCAGATCGGACAGACAGAAGGGATACAGTGAGCAGTTCTTC
abundance: NA
d_gene: NA
j_gene: TRBJ2-1
v_gene: TRBV5-1

CDR3aa: CASSTLRTASNQPQHF
CDR3nt: TGTGCCAGCAGCACCTTACGGACAGCTAGCAATCAGCCCCAGCATTTT
abundance: NA
d_gene: NA
j_gene: TRBJ1-5
v_gene: TRBV21-1

CDR3aa: CASSVSGGGYNEQFF
CDR3nt: TGCGCCAGCAGCGTTAGCGGGGGGGGTTACAATGAGCAGTTCTTC
abundance: NA
d_gene: TRBD2
j_gene: TRBJ2-1
v_gene: TRBV5-1

CDR3aa: CASSLRGTLYEQYF
CDR3nt: TGTGCCAGCAGTTTGCGGGGCACTCTCTACGAGCAGTACTTC
abundance: NA
d_gene: NA
j_gene: TRBJ2-7
v_gene: TRBV27

CDR3aa: CASSHNPTNEKLFF
CDR3nt: TGTGCCAGCAGCCACAATCCAACTAATGAAAAACTGTTTTTT
abundance: NA
d_gene: NA
j_gene: TRBJ1-4
v_gene: TRBV6-5

CDR3aa: CASSPGGYGYTF
CDR3nt: TGTGCCAGCTCGCCGGGGGGCTATGGCTACACCTTC
abundance: many
d_gene: NA
j_gene: TRBJ1-2
v_gene: TRBV18

CDR3aa: CASSAPSLTGVYGYTF
CDR3nt: TGTGCCAGCAGTGCCCCGTCCCTGACAGGGGTCTATGGCTACACCTTC
abundance: NA
d_gene: TRBD1
j_gene: TRBJ1-2
v_gene: TRBV6-2/TRBV6-3

CDR3aa: CASSWTLSNQPQHF
CDR3nt: TGTGCCAGCAGTTGGACACTTAGCAATCAGCCCCAGCATTTT
abundance: NA
d_gene: NA
j_gene: TRBJ1-5
v_gene: TRBV28

CDR3aa: CASSTGGNQPQHF
CDR3nt: TGTGCCAGTAGCACAGGGGGCAATCAGCCCCAGCATTTT
abundance: NA
d_gene: TRBD1
j_gene: TRBJ1-5
v_gene: TRBV19

CDR3aa: CASSLFGSGFTGELFF
CDR3nt: TGTGCCAGCAGCTTATTTGGTTCGGGGTTCACCGGGGAGCTGTTTTTT
abundance: NA
d_gene: NA
j_gene: TRBJ2-2
v_gene: TRBV7-3

CDR3aa: CASSHGGDLNEQYF
CDR3nt: TGTGCCAGCAGCCATGGCGGGGATTTGAACGAGCAGTACTTC
abundance: few
d_gene: NA
j_gene: TRBJ2-7
v_gene: TRBV5-4

CDR3aa: CASSESLAALNEQFF
CDR3nt: TGCGCCAGCAGTGAGTCTCTAGCGGCCCTAAATGAGCAGTTCTTC
abundance: NA
d_gene: TRBD2
j_gene: TRBJ2-1
v_gene: TRBV10-1

CDR3aa: CASSLVGPPYNEQFF
CDR3nt: TGCGCCAGCAGCTTGGTGGGCCCCCCCTACAATGAGCAGTTCTTC
abundance: NA
d_gene: NA
j_gene: TRBJ2-1
v_gene: TRBV5-1

CDR3aa: CASSPSYIATNEKLFF
CDR3nt: TGTGCCAGCAGCCCGAGCTATATAGCAACTAATGAAAAACTGTTTTTT
abundance: NA
d_gene: NA
j_gene: TRBJ1-4
v_gene: TRBV7-9

CDR3aa: CAVRGQGTGSGANVLTF
CDR3nt: TGTGCCGTACGGGGACAGGGTACGGGCTCTGGGGCCAACGTCCTGACTTTC
abundance: NA
d_gene: TRBD1
j_gene: TRBJ2-6
v_gene: TRBV10-3

CDR3aa: CASNGQMNTEAFF
CDR3nt: TGTGCCAGCAACGGACAGATGAACACTGAAGCTTTCTTT
abundance: NA
d_gene: NA
j_gene: TRBJ1-1
v_gene: TRBV6-5